A selection of T cell receptor beta chains follows, all from one sample in a study of T cell changes during pregnancy in multiple sclerosis. Sequencing used immunoSEQ multiplex PCR; TCRdb keeps in-frame clones, though not all of them. Among approximately 87,000 clones listed, about 90% were seen once. Specimen: CD4+ T cells from peripheral blood mononuclear cells, collected in the second trimester of pregnancy. Receptors originate from a female donor with multiple sclerosis, enrolled in a pregnancy study. Each CDR3 is given with its conserved first and last residue. A D gene is named only where the DNA matches it firmly. A clone size is listed for some rows: how often the clone was seen (once, few, many), or a class if it is expanded.

j_gene: TRBJ1-5
v_gene: TRBV7-8
d_gene: NA
abundance: NA
CDR3nt: TGTGCCAGCAGCTTAGCTACCAGGGGCGGCAATCAGCCCCAGCATTTT
CDR3aa: CASSLATRGGNQPQHF

j_gene: TRBJ1-2
v_gene: TRBV7-8
d_gene: NA
abundance: NA
CDR3nt: TGTGCCAGCAGCAAAACCCGGACAGAGTCTAACTATGGCTACACCTTC
CDR3aa: CASSKTRTESNYGYTF

j_gene: TRBJ2-3
v_gene: TRBV7-2
d_gene: NA
abundance: NA
CDR3nt: TGTGCCAGCAGCTCGCGACCCCAAGCCCCAGGGTATTTT
CDR3aa: CASSSRPQAPGYF

j_gene: TRBJ1-1
v_gene: TRBV12-5
d_gene: TRBD1
abundance: NA
CDR3nt: TGTGCTAGTGGTTTTTCAGGGACAGCTGAAGCTTTCTTT
CDR3aa: CASGFSGTAEAFF

j_gene: TRBJ1-1
v_gene: TRBV19
d_gene: NA
abundance: NA
CDR3nt: TGTGCCAGTACAGTGGCGGGGAGGGTCACTGAAGCTTTCTTT
CDR3aa: CASTVAGRVTEAFF

j_gene: TRBJ2-1
v_gene: TRBV7-9
d_gene: TRBD2
abundance: NA
CDR3nt: TGTGCCAGCAGCTTCCAATCGGGACTAGCGGGAGGAACCGGTTGGGTCTTC
CDR3aa: CASSFQSGLAGGTGWVF

j_gene: TRBJ2-7
v_gene: TRBV7-8
d_gene: TRBD1
abundance: NA
CDR3nt: TGTGCCAGCAGCTACTGGGACAGGGGTCCCGAGCAGTACTTC
CDR3aa: CASSYWDRGPEQYF

j_gene: TRBJ2-2
v_gene: TRBV18
d_gene: NA
abundance: NA
CDR3nt: TGTGCCAGCTCACCGCCCAGGGTAAACACCGGGGAGCTGTTTTTT
CDR3aa: CASSPPRVNTGELFF

j_gene: TRBJ2-7
v_gene: TRBV28
d_gene: NA
abundance: NA
CDR3nt: TGTGCCAGCAGTTTACCAGGCAACTACGAGCAGTACTTC
CDR3aa: CASSLPGNYEQYF

j_gene: TRBJ1-6
v_gene: TRBV6-5
d_gene: TRBD1
abundance: NA
CDR3nt: TGTGCCAGCAAAGGACAGGGGGTCGTGGATTCACCCCTCCACTTT
CDR3aa: CASKGQGVVDSPLHF

j_gene: TRBJ1-5
v_gene: TRBV4-1
d_gene: NA
abundance: once
CDR3nt: TGCGCCAGCAGCCAAGTCTTTCTGGGTCAGGATCAGCCCCAGCATTTT
CDR3aa: CASSQVFLGQDQPQHF

j_gene: TRBJ1-2
v_gene: TRBV19
d_gene: NA
abundance: NA
CDR3nt: TGTGCCAGTAGTATCTCCTCGCGGGGCTACACCTTC
CDR3aa: CASSISSRGYTF

j_gene: TRBJ1-5
v_gene: TRBV6-6
d_gene: TRBD1
abundance: NA
CDR3nt: TGTGCCAGCAGTGGACAGGGGATGAATCAGCCCCAGCATTTT
CDR3aa: CASSGQGMNQPQHF

j_gene: TRBJ2-3
v_gene: TRBV7-9
d_gene: TRBD1
abundance: once
CDR3nt: TGTGCCAGCAGCTTCGACAGGGGTACAGATACGCAGTATTTT
CDR3aa: CASSFDRGTDTQYF

j_gene: TRBJ2-5
v_gene: TRBV19
d_gene: TRBD1
abundance: few
CDR3nt: TGTGCCAGTAGTATTACAGCTCGACAGGGGAGGGAGACCCAGTACTTC
CDR3aa: CASSITARQGRETQYF

j_gene: TRBJ2-7
v_gene: TRBV4-1
d_gene: TRBD2
abundance: NA
CDR3nt: TGCGCCAGCAGCCTATTGACTAGCGGGAGGGCCTGCGACGAGCAGTACTTC
CDR3aa: CASSLLTSGRACDEQYF

j_gene: TRBJ1-1
v_gene: TRBV6-5
d_gene: TRBD1
abundance: NA
CDR3nt: TGTGCCAGCACCCCAGGGGGCCTAAGGAACACTGAAGCTTTCTTT
CDR3aa: CASTPGGLRNTEAFF

j_gene: TRBJ2-3
v_gene: TRBV28
d_gene: NA
abundance: NA
CDR3nt: TGTGCCAGCAACTACCGAGGGAGCAGCACAGATACGCAGTATTTT
CDR3aa: CASNYRGSSTDTQYF

j_gene: TRBJ1-5
v_gene: TRBV6-1
d_gene: NA
abundance: NA
CDR3nt: TGTGCCAGCTTCGGGGGCAATCAGCCCCAGCATTTT
CDR3aa: CASFGGNQPQHF

j_gene: TRBJ2-3
v_gene: TRBV13
d_gene: NA
abundance: NA
CDR3nt: TGTGCCAGCAGCCCACTAATTACACTGACAGATACGCAGTATTTT
CDR3aa: CASSPLITLTDTQYF

j_gene: TRBJ1-4
v_gene: TRBV27
d_gene: TRBD1
abundance: NA
CDR3nt: TGTGCCAGCAGCCGCGACGGGACAGCAAAACTGTTTTTT
CDR3aa: CASSRDGTAKLFF

j_gene: TRBJ2-7
v_gene: TRBV5-6
d_gene: TRBD1
abundance: NA
CDR3nt: TGTGCCAGCAGCTTGGAGGGGGCGCTTCTCTACGAGCAGTACTTC
CDR3aa: CASSLEGALLYEQYF

j_gene: TRBJ1-2
v_gene: TRBV4-3
d_gene: NA
abundance: NA
CDR3nt: TGCGCCAGCAGCCAAGAGGGACTGGGTGGCTACACCTTC
CDR3aa: CASSQEGLGGYTF

j_gene: TRBJ1-1
v_gene: TRBV28
d_gene: TRBD1
abundance: NA
CDR3nt: TGTGCCAGCAGGTCCGGGACAGGGAACACTGAAGCTTTCTTT
CDR3aa: CASRSGTGNTEAFF

j_gene: TRBJ2-1
v_gene: TRBV5-4
d_gene: TRBD2
abundance: NA
CDR3nt: TGTGCCAGCGCCTCGGGCGGGAGGGCCTACAATGAGCAGTTCTTC
CDR3aa: CASASGGRAYNEQFF

j_gene: TRBJ1-2
v_gene: TRBV9
d_gene: NA
abundance: NA
CDR3nt: TGTGCCAGCAGCGCCCCCCAAGGTGGGGGGGTGGCCCTTGTCTACACCTTC
CDR3aa: CASSAPQGGGVALVYTF

j_gene: TRBJ2-3
v_gene: TRBV5-1
d_gene: TRBD2
abundance: NA
CDR3nt: TGCGCCAGCAGCTACTATCTAGCGGGGGCCCGGGGAGATACGCAGTATTTT
CDR3aa: CASSYYLAGARGDTQYF

j_gene: TRBJ1-1
v_gene: TRBV30
d_gene: NA
abundance: NA
CDR3nt: TGTGCCTGGACGCCGACAGGGAACACTGAAGCTTTCTTT
CDR3aa: CAWTPTGNTEAFF

j_gene: TRBJ2-7
v_gene: TRBV5-8
d_gene: TRBD1
abundance: few
CDR3nt: TGTGCCAGCAGCTCGACCGGACAGGGTAGAGGGGAGCAGTACTTC
CDR3aa: CASSSTGQGRGEQYF

j_gene: TRBJ1-1
v_gene: TRBV5-1
d_gene: TRBD1
abundance: NA
CDR3nt: TGCGCCAGCAGGACAGGGGAGTCCCAGTCCGCTTTCTTT
CDR3aa: CASRTGESQSAFF

j_gene: TRBJ1-4
v_gene: TRBV5-8
d_gene: TRBD1
abundance: NA
CDR3nt: TGTGCCAGCAGCTTGGAGGGGGCGGTTTTTGAAAAACTGTTTTTT
CDR3aa: CASSLEGAVFEKLFF

j_gene: TRBJ1-1
v_gene: TRBV2
d_gene: NA
abundance: NA
CDR3nt: TGTGCCAGCAACCAAGTGGGGGGGCTGGTTGCTTTCTTT
CDR3aa: CASNQVGGLVAFF

j_gene: TRBJ1-3
v_gene: TRBV27
d_gene: NA
abundance: NA
CDR3nt: TGTGCCAGCAGACCCCTTCGGACGGGGTTGGGAAACACCATATATTTT
CDR3aa: CASRPLRTGLGNTIYF

j_gene: TRBJ1-4
v_gene: TRBV7-2
d_gene: NA
abundance: NA
CDR3nt: TGTGCCAGCAGCCAACCCGACGGGACTAATGAAAAACTGTTTTTT
CDR3aa: CASSQPDGTNEKLFF

j_gene: TRBJ2-5
v_gene: TRBV12-5
d_gene: NA
abundance: few
CDR3nt: TGTGCTAGTGGTCCGACTGAAGAGACCCAGTACTTC
CDR3aa: CASGPTEETQYF

j_gene: TRBJ1-1
v_gene: TRBV30
d_gene: NA
abundance: once
CDR3nt: TGTGCCTGGAGTGCACAGACGAACACTGAAGCTTTCTTT
CDR3aa: CAWSAQTNTEAFF

j_gene: TRBJ1-2
v_gene: TRBV6-4
d_gene: NA
abundance: NA
CDR3nt: TGTGCCAGCAGTGTACTGAACTATGGCTACACCTTC
CDR3aa: CASSVLNYGYTF

j_gene: TRBJ2-5
v_gene: TRBV5-1
d_gene: TRBD2
abundance: NA
CDR3nt: TGCGCCAGCAGCTTTAGCGGGGGGTACCGAGAGACCCAGTACTTC
CDR3aa: CASSFSGGYRETQYF

j_gene: TRBJ1-5
v_gene: TRBV10-2
d_gene: NA
abundance: NA
CDR3nt: TGCGCCAGCAGTGAGTGGGGTCAGGGCGACCAGCCCCAGCATTTT
CDR3aa: CASSEWGQGDQPQHF

j_gene: TRBJ1-3
v_gene: TRBV19
d_gene: NA
abundance: NA
CDR3nt: TGTGCCAGTACCCGTATGACAGGTTCTGGAAACACCATATATTTT
CDR3aa: CASTRMTGSGNTIYF

j_gene: TRBJ2-7
v_gene: TRBV5-6
d_gene: NA
abundance: NA
CDR3nt: TGTGCCAGCAGCTTACGGGCAGGGGGGAAAGAGCAGTACTTC
CDR3aa: CASSLRAGGKEQYF

j_gene: TRBJ1-1
v_gene: TRBV10-1
d_gene: NA
abundance: once
CDR3nt: TGCGCCAGCAGAGCCGACATGAACACTGAAGCTTTCTTT
CDR3aa: CASRADMNTEAFF

j_gene: TRBJ2-7
v_gene: TRBV28
d_gene: NA
abundance: NA
CDR3nt: TGTGCCAGCAGTTTACTAGCTTACGAGCAGTACTTC
CDR3aa: CASSLLAYEQYF

j_gene: TRBJ2-2
v_gene: TRBV9
d_gene: TRBD2
abundance: NA
CDR3nt: TGTGCCAGCAGCGTATTGGCGGGAGTTCCCGGGGAGCTGTTTTTT
CDR3aa: CASSVLAGVPGELFF

j_gene: TRBJ2-2
v_gene: TRBV7-7
d_gene: NA
abundance: NA
CDR3nt: TGTGCCAGCAGCCTAAGGACGGCAGGGGGGATGAACACCGGGGAGCTGTTTTTT
CDR3aa: CASSLRTAGGMNTGELFF

j_gene: TRBJ2-7
v_gene: TRBV5-1
d_gene: TRBD2
abundance: NA
CDR3nt: TGCGCCAGCAGCTTGCAGCCCGCGGGAGGTAGTTCCGAGCAGTACTTC
CDR3aa: CASSLQPAGGSSEQYF

j_gene: TRBJ2-7
v_gene: TRBV2
d_gene: NA
abundance: NA
CDR3nt: TGTGCCAGCAGCAACGTAGCCGAGCAGTACTTC
CDR3aa: CASSNVAEQYF

j_gene: TRBJ1-1
v_gene: TRBV7-9
d_gene: TRBD1
abundance: NA
CDR3nt: TGTGCCAGCAGCGACAGGGTTGGGGAAGCTTTCTTT
CDR3aa: CASSDRVGEAFF

j_gene: TRBJ2-1
v_gene: TRBV9
d_gene: TRBD1
abundance: NA
CDR3nt: TGTGCCAGCAGCGTACGGACAGGGGATTGGGGCTACAATGAGCAGTTCTTC
CDR3aa: CASSVRTGDWGYNEQFF

j_gene: TRBJ1-6
v_gene: TRBV5-1
d_gene: TRBD1
abundance: NA
CDR3nt: TGCGCCAGCAGCTTACAGGGGGCTAATTCACCCCTCCACTTT
CDR3aa: CASSLQGANSPLHF